The entry below gives a single TCR beta chain sequence along with its context. Its antigen is not known. The donors were in the roughly 120-subject validation cohort; that cohort was separate from the roughly 680-subject first cohort. This CDR3 is 16 amino acids long. Germline CDR1 is MNHNY and CDR2 is SVGAGI (reference sequence). The J segment lost 3 bases and the V segment lost 0 bases, leaving 5 bases of the junction unmatched. This record belongs to a study of cytomegalovirus exposure and HLA in healthy donors. Study-level findings and limits: The CMV antigen specificity of three CMV-associated chains was confirmed through in vitro analysis. Investigators reported about 160 TCR beta chains as tied to cytomegalovirus.

Some clones are missing from TCRdb's copy, which holds only in-frame ones; the method was immunoSEQ multiplex PCR. The data hold around 150,000 clones, with around four fifths observed a single time. Sequenced: PBMCs. The sequence was collected from a man aged 30 to 39 in good health and CMV-seropositive. The chain joins TRBV6-6 to TRBJ2-7, with 10 bases fitting TRBD2. The CDR3 DNA follows: TGTGCCAGCAGTTACTCGTTTAGCGGGGGGTTCTACGAGCAGTACTTC. Its protein is CASSYSFSGGFYEQYF.